This TCR beta chain was recorded in a study of T cell repertoires in cytomegalovirus infection. Study at large: Public TCR beta signatures marked donors with CMV infection and the matching HLA.

Trimming removed 7 bases from V and 4 bases from J; junction bases left unmatched: 4. The CDR3 runs 13 residues. Germline values: CDR1 MDHEN, CDR2 SYDVKM. TCRdb redid the calling of the reads with MiXCR, one entry per CDR3 protein. The table records around 310,000 distinct CDR3 sequences, roughly 15% of them present only once. This clonotype was seen repeatedly, ten times or more. The TCR comes from a human donor in good health (CMV status not recorded). Some clones in this sample may be carry-over from other donors' samples. The material sequenced was PBMCs. V is TRBV28 and J is TRBJ1-5; 7 nucleotides agree with TRBD1. DNA of the CDR3: TGTGCCAGCATCGCAGGGGGAAATCAGCCCCAGCATTTT. This codes for CASIAGGNQPQHF.